The rows below give T cell receptor beta chains drawn from one sample of a study of blood T cells in healthy people across ages. A single record per CDR3 protein comes from TCRdb applying MiXCR to the 5' RACE reads. The sample includes 600,000 to 850,000 distinct CDR3 sequences, roughly 45% of them seen just once. Source material: blood. The receptors were sampled from a woman aged 55-75 years in good health. CDR3s include the opening cysteine and the closing phenylalanine or tryptophan. D genes are given only for firm matches. Only part of the rows carry a size: once, few, many, or a class if the clone is expanded.

CDR3nt | CDR3aa | d_gene | abundance | j_gene | v_gene
TGTGCTAGCGGCGTAGATACAGCAAACTATGGCTACACCTTC | CASGVDTANYGYTF | - | - | TRBJ1-2 | TRBV9
TGTGCCAGCAGCCCTCCGGGGCTACGGGAGACCCAGTACTTC | CASSPPGLRETQYF | - | few | TRBJ2-5 | TRBV11-2
TGTGCCAGCAGTCGGGGGACGTATACGCAGTATTTT | CASSRGTYTQYF | - | - | TRBJ2-3 | TRBV12-3/TRBV12-4
TGTGCCAGCAGCGTAGCGGACATCAATTCACCCCTCCACTTT | CASSVADINSPLHF | - | - | TRBJ1-6 | TRBV9
TGTGCCAGCAGCCACGGGACAGAAACTGCCAGGCTCCAGTACTTC | CASSHGTETARLQYF | TRBD1 | many | TRBJ2-5 | TRBV7-9
TGTGCCATCAGTGTCGGGCAGGGGGTTTTGTACGAGCAGTACTTC | CAISVGQGVLYEQYF | TRBD1 | - | TRBJ2-7 | TRBV10-3
TGTGCCAGCAGTCCCCGACAGGGGGGATTGGAGACCCAGTACTTC | CASSPRQGGLETQYF | TRBD1 | - | TRBJ2-5 | TRBV12-3/TRBV12-4
TGTGCCAGCAGCGTAGGGGACAGGGGAACGGGGAATATGGAGACCCAGTACTTC | CASSVGDRGTGNMETQYF | TRBD1 | few | TRBJ2-5 | TRBV9
TGCAGTGCTGAAGCGTCAACGGGACTAGCGGGAGAGACCCAGTACTTC | CSAEASTGLAGETQYF | TRBD2 | - | TRBJ2-5 | TRBV20-1
TGTGCCAGCAAAGAGACAGGGGATACGCAGTATTTT | CASKETGDTQYF | TRBD1 | - | TRBJ2-3 | TRBV2
TGTGCCACCAGTGAAACTAAGTCCTCCAATGAGCAGTTCTTC | CATSETKSSNEQFF | - | - | TRBJ2-1 | TRBV24-1
TGCAGTGCTAGACCACCAGGGGGCTGGACTGAAGCTTTCTTT | CSARPPGGWTEAFF | TRBD1 | - | TRBJ1-1 | TRBV20-1
TGTGCCAGCAGCTTAACAGCGCCCTATGGCTACACCTTC | CASSLTAPYGYTF | - | many | TRBJ1-2 | TRBV7-2
TGTGCCAGCAGGCCTCCAGGGGGCGCGGAAGGGGCCAACGTCCTGACTTTC | CASRPPGGAEGANVLTF | TRBD1 | few | TRBJ2-6 | TRBV28
TGCAGTGCTGGACAGAGGGCTTGGGATACGCAGTATTTT | CSAGQRAWDTQYF | - | - | TRBJ2-3 | TRBV20-1
TGTGCCAGCAGCTTAACACAAGAGACCCAGTACTTC | CASSLTQETQYF | - | many | TRBJ2-5 | TRBV11-2
TGTGCCAGCAGCGTAGACGGGGTAGCAATGAACACTGAAGCTTTCTTT | CASSVDGVAMNTEAFF | - | - | TRBJ1-1 | TRBV9
TGTGCCAGCAGCTTAGATCCCAGGTCGGATTCACCCCTCCACTTT | CASSLDPRSDSPLHF | - | many | TRBJ1-6 | TRBV7-8
TGTGCCAGCAGTTTTGACAGGGGGTCGAATGAGCAGTACTTC | CASSFDRGSNEQYF | TRBD1 | few | TRBJ2-5 | TRBV28
TGCAGCGTTGAAACAGGAACCAATCAGCCCCAGCATTTT | CSVETGTNQPQHF | - | - | TRBJ1-5 | TRBV29-1
TGTGCCAGCAGCCTCGGGTCGGCCGAGAATGAGCAGTTCTTC | CASSLGSAENEQFF | - | - | TRBJ2-1 | TRBV11-2
TGTGCCAGCAAGTTTGGGGGCGAGGGCACTGAAGCTTTCTTT | CASKFGGEGTEAFF | - | few | TRBJ1-1 | TRBV3-1
TGTGCCAGCAGCACTAGCGGGGGGAGTAATGAGCAGTTCTTC | CASSTSGGSNEQFF | TRBD2 | few | TRBJ2-1 | TRBV12-3/TRBV12-4
TGCGCCAGCAGCGGGGGACTAGCGGGGGTCCAAGAGACCCAGTACTTC | CASSGGLAGVQETQYF | TRBD2 | once | TRBJ2-5 | TRBV5-1
TGTGCCAGCAGCTTTACAGGGGGAGGTCAGCCCCAGCATTTT | CASSFTGGGQPQHF | TRBD1 | - | TRBJ1-5 | TRBV7-2
TGTGCCAGCAGCCCCATCCGGACCACGGGGGAGACCCAGTACTTC | CASSPIRTTGETQYF | - | many | TRBJ2-5 | TRBV7-2
TGTGCCAGCAGTCAATTTGGCCCGTGGGGCCGCGAGCAGTACTTC | CASSQFGPWGREQYF | - | - | TRBJ2-7 | TRBV2
TGCGCCAGCAGTGAAACGGCAGATACAGATACGCAGTATTTT | CASSETADTDTQYF | - | - | TRBJ2-3 | TRBV6-1
TGTGCCTCAGGGATTTCCTACGAGCAGTACTTC | CASGISYEQYF | - | few | TRBJ2-7 | TRBV30
TGTGCCAGCAGCTTATCCGGGAGGGCCGGGAATGAGCAGTACTTC | CASSLSGRAGNEQYF | TRBD2 | once | TRBJ2-5 | TRBV7-2
TGTGCCTTCGAACAGGATAGCAATCAGCCCCAGCATTTT | CAFEQDSNQPQHF | - | once | TRBJ1-5 | TRBV30
TGCAGTGCTAGAGATCCCGGCTCTAGCGGGAGGGCAGATACGCAGTATTTT | CSARDPGSSGRADTQYF | TRBD2 | - | TRBJ2-3 | TRBV20-1
TGTGCCAGCAGCTTGGTGGCTACCACCGTGAACGAGCAGTACTTC | CASSLVATTVNEQYF | - | - | TRBJ2-7 | TRBV7-2
TGTGCCAGCAGTTACTCCCTCGAGGGCATGGGGCGCGGTGGCTACACCTTC | CASSYSLEGMGRGGYTF | - | few | TRBJ1-2 | TRBV6-2/TRBV6-3
TGCAGTGCTAGTGGAGGAGAGATTGTAGCGGGGGGTCAAAACATTCAGTACTTC | CSASGGEIVAGGQNIQYF | TRBD2 | - | TRBJ2-4 | TRBV20-1
TGTGCCAGCTCCTTTGCGGGGGGGAGCTCCTACAATGAGCAGTTCTTC | CASSFAGGSSYNEQFF | TRBD2 | many | TRBJ2-1 | TRBV27
TGTGCCAGCAGTGAAATGGGACCGGGACTAGCCTACTACGAGCAGTACTTC | CASSEMGPGLAYYEQYF | TRBD2 | many | TRBJ2-7 | TRBV6-1
TGTGCCAGCAGCGCTCCGGTTGTGCGGGCTAGCGGGAGATATGAGCAGTTCTTC | CASSAPVVRASGRYEQFF | TRBD2 | - | TRBJ2-1 | TRBV5-6
TGTGCCATCAGTGAGTCGACTAGTCGTATAGGCGGGGCCACAGATACGCAGTATTTT | CAISESTSRIGGATDTQYF | - | few | TRBJ2-3 | TRBV10-3
TGTGCCAGCAGTCTGGTTAGCGGGGGCTCCAATGAGCAGTTCTTC | CASSLVSGGSNEQFF | TRBD2 | - | TRBJ2-1 | TRBV12-3/TRBV12-4
TGTGCCAGCAGTTACGGGGGACTAGCGGGGGAAAACTACGAGCAGTACTTC | CASSYGGLAGENYEQYF | TRBD2 | many | TRBJ2-7 | TRBV6-6
TGTGCCAGCAGCTCTTGGACGGCTAGCAATCAGCCCCAGCATTTT | CASSSWTASNQPQHF | - | few | TRBJ1-5 | TRBV7-2
TGTGCCAGTCGGACAGGGAACACTGAAGCTTTCTTT | CASRTGNTEAFF | TRBD1 | - | TRBJ1-1 | TRBV10-2
TGTGCCAGCAGCTTAACCGGGAATTCTAATTCACCCCTCCACTTT | CASSLTGNSNSPLHF | - | - | TRBJ1-6 | TRBV11-2
TGTGCCAGCAGCCCGACCCATTCCCAAGGGGGCCGCCAAGAGACCCAGTACTTC | CASSPTHSQGGRQETQYF | TRBD1 | few | TRBJ2-5 | TRBV3-1
TGTGCCAGCAGTTTAATGGGGGAAGAGGGTGGCTACACCTTC | CASSLMGEEGGYTF | - | few | TRBJ1-2 | TRBV12-3/TRBV12-4
TGTGCCAGCAGTTCGGGGCACAGGGGTGGGGAGACCCAGTACTTC | CASSSGHRGGETQYF | TRBD1 | few | TRBJ2-5 | TRBV27
TGTGCCAGCAGCGCGACTAGCGGGGGGGCAAGTGAGCAGTTCTTC | CASSATSGGASEQFF | TRBD2 | few | TRBJ2-1 | TRBV9
TGTGCCAGCAGTTACGGGCAGGTCAGGACAGATACGCAGTATTTT | CASSYGQVRTDTQYF | - | - | TRBJ2-3 | TRBV6-5
TGTGCCAGCTCAAGCGGGGGTTCCAAAAACATTCAGTACTTC | CASSSGGSKNIQYF | TRBD2 | - | TRBJ2-4 | TRBV18
TGTGCCAGCGGTGCGAGGCCAGATACGCAGTATTTT | CASGARPDTQYF | - | - | TRBJ2-3 | TRBV28
TGTGCCACCAGCAGAGGCGGGAGTGGGAGTGAGCAGTTCTTC | CATSRGGSGSEQFF | TRBD2 | - | TRBJ2-1 | TRBV15
TGCAGTGCTAAGGGGGGCAATCAGCCCCAGCATTTT | CSAKGGNQPQHF | - | - | TRBJ1-5 | TRBV20-1